The rows below give T cell receptor beta chains drawn from one sample of a study of T cells in Graves' hyperthyroidism and ophthalmopathy. In TCRdb, the multiplex PCR reads were re-called with MiXCR into one record per CDR3 protein. The sample lists some 210,000 distinct CDR3 sequences, roughly a sixth occurring once. The sample comprised blood. Every receptor here comes from a man aged 45-65 years with Graves' hyperthyroidism. Each CDR3 is given with its conserved first and last residue. A D gene is named only where the DNA matches it firmly. Some rows mark clone size as missing; the rest say once, few, many or name a class of expanded clone.

D gene	clone size	V gene	J gene	CDR3 protein	CDR3 DNA
.	.	TRBV7-3	TRBJ1-1	CASSLNPGNTEAFF	TGTGCCAGCAGCTTAAATCCGGGGAACACTGAAGCTTTCTTT
.	many	TRBV18	TRBJ1-1	CASSPGRLGNTEAFF	TGTGCCAGCTCACCGGGAAGGTTAGGGAACACTGAAGCTTTCTTT
TRBD2	few	TRBV13	TRBJ2-1	CASSLVPGQREPTNEQFF	TGTGCCAGCAGCTTAGTTCCGGGGCAGCGGGAGCCTACCAATGAGCAGTTCTTC
.	.	TRBV7-9	TRBJ2-7	CASSLAGADEQYF	TGTGCCAGCAGCTTAGCGGGAGCAGATGAGCAGTACTTC
.	many	TRBV12-3/TRBV12-4	TRBJ2-1	CASSLALNNEQFF	TGTGCCAGCAGTTTAGCGTTAAACAATGAGCAGTTCTTC
TRBD2	many	TRBV2	TRBJ2-7	CASRTGLAGAFEQYF	TGTGCCAGCAGGACCGGACTAGCGGGAGCATTCGAGCAGTACTTC
TRBD1	few	TRBV4-2	TRBJ1-1	CASSQSTGGLNTEAFF	TGTGCCAGCAGCCAATCGACAGGGGGATTGAACACTGAAGCTTTCTTT
.	few	TRBV7-6	TRBJ1-1	CASTNTGFTEAFF	TGTGCCAGCACCAATACGGGCTTCACTGAAGCTTTCTTT
.	.	TRBV28	TRBJ1-3	CASSPIGNTIYF	TGTGCCAGCAGTCCCATAGGAAACACCATATATTTT
.	many	TRBV30	TRBJ1-5	CAWSVQDGQPQHF	TGTGCCTGGAGTGTACAGGATGGTCAGCCCCAGCATTTT
.	.	TRBV13	TRBJ1-3	CASSPGGVVFGNTIYF	TGTGCCAGCAGCCCGGGTGGGGTAGTCTTTGGAAACACCATATATTTT
TRBD1	.	TRBV5-4	TRBJ1-4	CASSAGTGWDEKLFF	TGTGCCAGCAGCGCAGGGACAGGGTGGGATGAAAAACTGTTTTTT
TRBD1	few	TRBV5-5	TRBJ2-3	CASSFPGTGDTDTQYF	TGTGCCAGCAGCTTCCCCGGGACAGGGGACACAGATACGCAGTATTTT
.	many	TRBV11-2	TRBJ2-5	CASSFEAAGGETQYF	TGTGCCAGCAGCTTTGAGGCCGCTGGAGGAGAGACCCAGTACTTC
.	many	TRBV3-1	TRBJ2-7	CASSQDSYEQYF	TGTGCCAGCAGCCAAGATAGCTACGAGCAGTACTTC
.	many	TRBV7-2	TRBJ2-7	CASSPSGVPEQYF	TGTGCCAGCAGCCCTTCTGGGGTTCCCGAGCAGTACTTC
TRBD2	many	TRBV12-3/TRBV12-4	TRBJ2-7	CASRGGTSGAYEQYF	TGTGCCAGCAGGGGGGGGACTAGCGGGGCCTACGAGCAGTACTTC
.	few	TRBV2	TRBJ2-3	CASSRNGYTDTQYF	TGTGCCAGCAGCCGGAACGGTTACACAGATACGCAGTATTTT
.	many	TRBV6-1	TRBJ2-7	CATSSGAYEQYF	TGTGCCACCAGCAGTGGGGCTTACGAGCAGTACTTC
.	many	TRBV28	TRBJ2-7	CASSLSGPYEQYF	TGTGCCAGCAGTTTGTCAGGGCCCTACGAGCAGTACTTC
.	few	TRBV3-1	TRBJ1-3	CASSPSHSGNTIYF	TGTGCCAGCAGCCCGTCCCACTCTGGAAACACCATATATTTT
.	.	TRBV5-1	TRBJ2-4	CASSLTGTRENIQYF	TGCGCCAGCAGCTTGACCGGGACAAGAGAAAACATTCAGTACTTC
.	many	TRBV5-1	TRBJ2-7	CASSVSQEQQYF	TGCGCCAGCAGCGTGAGCCAGGAACAGCAGTACTTC
.	many	TRBV28	TRBJ2-7	CASSFKRNEQYF	TGTGCCAGCAGTTTCAAGCGTAACGAGCAGTACTTC
TRBD1	many	TRBV29-1	TRBJ2-7	CSVIRDRDAYEQYF	TGCAGCGTTATCCGGGACAGGGACGCGTACGAGCAGTACTTC
.	many	TRBV27	TRBJ1-2	CASRYNDRPYGYTF	TGTGCCAGCAGATATAACGACAGACCCTATGGCTACACCTTC
TRBD2	many	TRBV5-8	TRBJ2-5	CASSWSTSGDYSTQETQYF	TGTGCCAGCAGCTGGTCGACTAGCGGAGACTACTCAACCCAAGAGACCCAGTACTTC
.	many	TRBV6-1	TRBJ2-2	CASSSRVGGELFF	TGTGCCAGCAGTTCCAGGGTGGGCGGGGAGCTGTTTTTT
.	many	TRBV2	TRBJ2-5	CASTWETQYF	TGTGCCAGCACATGGGAGACCCAGTACTTC
TRBD2	many	TRBV29-1	TRBJ2-1	CSALNSGKANEQFF	TGCAGCGCCTTAAATAGCGGGAAGGCGAATGAGCAGTTCTTC
.	.	TRBV4-1	TRBJ2-1	CASSQVLVRENEQFF	TGCGCCAGCAGCCAAGTCCTAGTGCGGGAAAATGAGCAGTTCTTC
TRBD2	many	TRBV2	TRBJ2-1	CASSGGVTSAITNEQFF	TGTGCCAGCAGTGGAGGGGTAACTAGCGCCATTACTAATGAGCAGTTCTTC
TRBD2	many	TRBV6-1	TRBJ2-7	CASKPSLAGEYEQYF	TGTGCCAGCAAACCCTCACTAGCGGGAGAATACGAGCAGTACTTC
.	.	TRBV10-3	TRBJ2-5	CAIREEVGTQYF	TGTGCCATCCGCGAAGAGGTTGGGACCCAGTACTTC
.	many	TRBV7-9	TRBJ2-1	CASSLVSGHLYNEQFF	TGTGCCAGCAGCTTAGTCAGCGGGCACCTCTACAATGAGCAGTTCTTC
TRBD1	few	TRBV12-3/TRBV12-4	TRBJ2-4	CASSYDRGIQYF	TGTGCCAGCAGTTACGACAGGGGCATTCAGTACTTC
TRBD2	few	TRBV12-3/TRBV12-4	TRBJ2-5	CASTPSGRAYTTQYF	TGTGCCAGCACCCCTAGCGGGAGGGCCTACACGACCCAGTACTTC
.	many	TRBV5-1	TRBJ2-3	CASSLAGSADTQYF	TGCGCCAGCAGCTTGGCCGGGAGTGCAGATACGCAGTATTTT
TRBD1	many	TRBV20-1	TRBJ1-1	CRMEGTGDNTEAFF	TGCAGGATGGAAGGGACAGGGGATAACACTGAAGCTTTCTTT
TRBD2	.	TRBV20-1	TRBJ2-3	CSAKGTSVDTQYF	TGCAGTGCAAAAGGGACTAGCGTAGATACGCAGTATTTT
.	many	TRBV28	TRBJ2-6	CASTGHNSGANVLTF	TGTGCCAGCACAGGACATAACTCTGGGGCCAACGTCCTGACTTTC
.	.	TRBV28	TRBJ1-5	CASSGGGGYHQPQHF	TGTGCCAGCAGCGGGGGGGGTGGCTACCATCAGCCCCAGCATTTT
TRBD2	.	TRBV20-1	TRBJ2-3	CSARDIFTASGRTDTQYF	TGCAGTGCTAGAGATATTTTTACTGCTAGCGGGAGGACAGATACGCAGTATTTT
TRBD2	.	TRBV11-1	TRBJ2-1	CASSSIRGGGSRSYNEQFF	TGTGCCAGCAGCTCGATCAGAGGTGGCGGGAGTAGGTCCTACAATGAGCAGTTCTTC
TRBD1	many	TRBV4-1	TRBJ2-4	CASSQRGTGAENIQYF	TGCGCCAGCAGCCAACGAGGGACAGGGGCGGAAAACATTCAGTACTTC
.	.	TRBV12-3/TRBV12-4	TRBJ2-7	CASSLVPVSYEQYF	TGTGCCAGCAGTTTAGTGCCAGTCTCCTACGAGCAGTACTTC
.	many	TRBV30	TRBJ2-7	CAWSPGYEQYF	TGTGCCTGGTCCCCGGGATACGAGCAGTACTTC
TRBD1	.	TRBV4-2	TRBJ2-1	CASSQDRDRGFYEQFF	TGTGCCAGCAGCCAAGATCGCGACAGGGGGTTCTATGAGCAGTTCTTC
.	many	TRBV20-1	TRBJ2-7	CSAEVDGEDYEQYF	TGCAGTGCGGAGGTGGACGGTGAGGACTACGAGCAGTACTTC
.	many	TRBV5-1	TRBJ1-1	CASSLEVENTEAFF	TGCGCCAGCAGCTTGGAGGTCGAGAACACTGAAGCTTTCTTT
.	once	TRBV5-1	TRBJ1-1	CASSGTLGRMNTEAFF	TGCGCCAGCAGCGGCACTTTGGGCAGGATGAACACTGAAGCTTTCTTT
TRBD2	many	TRBV28	TRBJ2-4	CASSFPLAGGRLAKNIQYF	TGTGCCAGCAGTTTTCCCCTAGCGGGAGGTCGTTTGGCCAAAAACATTCAGTACTTC
TRBD1	once	TRBV6-1	TRBJ2-1	CASTQDRSAFGEQFF	TGTGCCAGCACCCAGGACAGGTCTGCATTTGGGGAGCAGTTCTTC
TRBD1	.	TRBV6-2/TRBV6-3	TRBJ1-2	CASSYGTDYGYTF	TGTGCCAGCAGTTACGGGACAGACTATGGCTACACCTTC